These 20 T cell receptor beta chains share one sample of origin, sequenced in a study of T-cell memory formation after mild COVID-19. TCRdb recomputed calls from the 5' RACE reads with MiXCR, one row per CDR3 protein. The sample has around 510,000 distinct CDR3 sequences, less than 25% seen once. Sequences were obtained from PBMCs or a T cell subset sorted from them (not recorded which). The receptors come from an adult woman who had mild COVID-19 (a few samples of this study predate the infection). Cell type and time point are not known.

This clonotype occurred a few times. The chain links TRBV18 to TRBJ1-5; 8 bases fit TRBD1. Trimming took 3 bases from V and 1 from J; bases not matched to a gene: 5. The CDR3 runs to 16 residues. Per the germline V gene, CDR1 is KGHSH and CDR2 is LQKENI. This CDR3 is CASSPEDRASNQPQHF. CDR3 nucleotide sequence: TGTGCCAGCTCACCGGAGGACAGGGCCAGCAATCAGCCCCAGCATTTT.

This clonotype was detected only a few times. This chain uses TRBV5-1 with TRBJ2-1, with 7 bases identical to TRBD1. Germline assignment: CDR1 SGHRS and CDR2 YFSETQ. The junction had 4 bases not matched to a gene; V was cut back by 3 bases and J by 4 bases. The CDR3 runs 14 residues. The CDR3 DNA reads as TGCGCCAGCAGCTCAGGACAGGAATACAATGAGCAGTTCTTC. It translates to CASSSGQEYNEQFF.

This clonotype occurred once. J is TRBJ2-2 and V is TRBV2; D remains unclear. With 7 bases removed from V and 4 bases from J, the gap between germline ends came to 10 bases. The CDR3 loop spans 13 amino acids. Germline assignment: CDR1 SNHLY and CDR2 FYNNEI. The CDR3 sequence is CASKASFTGELFF. The CDR3 DNA is TGTGCCAGCAAGGCCAGCTTCACCGGGGAGCTGTTTTTT.

This clonotype was seen once. The chain is built from TRBV7-9 and TRBJ1-4; D remains ambiguous. This CDR3 is built from 13 residues. Trimming stripped 0 bases from V and 8 bases from J, with 7 bases between. Germline V gene sequence: CDR1 SEHNR, CDR2 FQNEAQ (reference sequence). CDR3 in amino acids: CASSLAEGEKLFF. The CDR3 nucleotides are TGTGCCAGCAGCTTAGCGGAGGGCGAAAAACTGTTTTTT.

The gene calls are TRBV7-2 and TRBJ2-7; TRBD1 is a possible D gene (6 bases). Germline CDR1 SGHTA, CDR2 FQGNSA. V was clipped by 1 base and J by 12 bases, with 10 bases between them. The CDR3 is 11 residues long. This CDR3 reads CASSLDRVAYF. The DNA for the CDR3 is TGTGCCAGCAGCTTAGACAGGGTCGCGTACTTC.

This clonotype was picked up a small number of times. The rearrangement joins TRBV5-1 to TRBJ2-3; no definite D call. V lost 4 bases and J 2 bases, leaving 17 bases between the germline ends. CDR1 and CDR2 from the germline V gene are SGHRS and YFSETQ. The CDR3 is 16 amino acids. CDR3 amino acids: CASSPPKFQDTDTQYF. CDR3 DNA: TGCGCCAGCAGCCCCCCCAAGTTCCAAGACACAGATACGCAGTATTTT.

This clonotype was counted a few times. The chain has TRBV7-8 and TRBJ2-1, with 14 bases lining up with TRBD2. This CDR3 contains 18 residues. V was clipped by 1 base and J by 6 bases; unmatched bases: 8. Germline assignment: CDR1 SGHVS and CDR2 FQNEAQ. CDR3 DNA: TGTGCCAGCAGCTTAGTTCCGGGACTAGCGGGAGAAGGCAATGAGCAGTTCTTC. Protein sequence: CASSLVPGLAGEGNEQFF.

In nucleotides, the CDR3 is TGTGCCAGCAGCTTATTTATCGGAAACACCGGGGAGCTGTTTTTT. Translating it yields CASSLFIGNTGELFF. This chain links TRBV7-8 with TRBJ2-2; D remains ambiguous. Trimming left V 2 bases short and J 2 bases short, with 9 bases between. The CDR3 length is 15 residues. CDR1 and CDR2 (germline): SGHVS, FQNEAQ.

This clonotype was observed a few times. The genes are TRBV15 and TRBJ1-2; 8 bases are shared with TRBD1. The trim removed 1 base at V and 6 bases at J, leaving 10 bases unmatched. This CDR3 has 16 residues. CDR1 is LNHNV and CDR2 is YYDKDF in the germline V gene (reference sequence). This CDR3 is CATSRVRTGKDNGYTF. CDR3 sequence (DNA): TGTGCCACCAGCAGAGTCCGGACAGGGAAGGACAATGGCTACACCTTC. The full variable domain, with the rest looked up from reference TRBV15 and TRBJ1-2, is DAMVIQNPRYQVTQFGKPVTLSCSQTLNHNVMYWYQQKSSQAPKLLFHYYDKDFNNEADTPDNFQSRRPNTSFCFLDIRSPGLGDTAMYLCATSRVRTGKDNGYTFGSGTRLTVV.

The gene calls are TRBV29-1 and TRBJ2-1, with 9 bases that match TRBD1. V was clipped by 6 bases and J by 8 bases; unmatched bases: 8. This CDR3 region has 13 residues. CDR1 is SQVTM, CDR2 ANQGSEA, per germline. Here the CDR3 DNA reads TGCAGCGTGTGGGGACAGGGCATAGATGAGCAGTTCTTC. This sequence encodes CSVWGQGIDEQFF.

This clonotype was recorded a few times. This chain links TRBV19 with TRBJ1-1; D remains ambiguous. V lost 4 bases, J lost 0 bases, and 15 bases lay in between. Germline lookup yields CDR1 LNHDA and CDR2 SQIVND (reference sequence). CDR3 length: 16 amino acids. The CDR3 reads CASSNPPGYLNTEAFF. CDR3 coding DNA: TGTGCCAGTAGTAACCCTCCCGGGTACCTGAACACTGAAGCTTTCTTT.

This clonotype showed up just once. The chain links TRBV6-2 or TRBV6-3 to TRBJ1-4; unclear D gene. V lost 2 bases and J lost 7, with 5 bases in between. Germline CDR1 is MNHEY and CDR2 is SVGEGT. The CDR3 has 12 residues. As DNA, the CDR3 is TGTGCCAGCAGTTACCATCCTGAAAAACTGTTTTTT. Its translation: CASSYHPEKLFF.

This clonotype was counted many times. J is TRBJ2-7 and V is TRBV7-2; 7 nucleotides align to TRBD1. The germline V gene has CDR1 SGHTA and CDR2 FQGNSA. The CDR3 contains 21 residues. J gave up 0 bases and V 5 bases, and 25 bases lay outside the gene matches. CDR3 DNA sequence: TGTGCCAGCAGCCAGAATGCGGACAGGCTTGCGATAAGACAACACTCCTACGAGCAGTACTTC. Translated: CASSQNADRLAIRQHSYEQYF.

The gene calls are TRBV5-6 and TRBJ2-7, with D tentatively TRBD2 (5 bases). V was pared by 2 bases and J by 3 bases, with 9 bases between. The germline V gene encodes CDR1 SGHDT and CDR2 YYEEEE. CDR3 size: 13 residues. The CDR3 spells CASSFAGSYEQYV. The CDR3, as DNA: TGTGCCAGCAGCTTCGCGGGCAGCTACGAGCAGTACGTC.

The rearrangement uses TRBV12-3 or TRBV12-4 and TRBJ2-7, with 8 bases lining up with TRBD1. This CDR3 is built from 14 residues. V trimming: 7 bases; J trimming: 1 base; junction bases outside the gene matches: 6. CDR3 in DNA: TGTGCCAGCACCTGGACAGGGATTTCCTACGAGCAGTACTTC. Protein sequence: CASTWTGISYEQYF.

This clonotype was counted only a few times. The chain carries TRBV10-3 and TRBJ2-7; D might be TRBD1 or TRBD2, each matching 5 bases. V was pared by 11 bases and J by 2 bases, with 13 bases between. The germline V gene has CDR1 ENHRY and CDR2 SYGVKD. The CDR3 contains 12 residues. DNA of the CDR3: TGTGCCGTCTCGAGGGGCGCCTACGAGCAGTACTTC. The encoded protein is CAVSRGAYEQYF.

This clonotype came up a few times. The rearrangement uses TRBV19 and TRBJ2-3, with TRBD1 matching 8 bases. With V trimmed by 4 bases and J by 2 bases, 5 bases remained unmatched. The CDR3 consists of 15 residues. In germline, CDR1 is LNHDA, CDR2 SQIVND (reference sequence). The CDR3, as DNA: TGTGCCAGTAGTACGGGGACAGGCGCCACAGATACGCAGTATTTT. The encoded protein is CASSTGTGATDTQYF.

This clonotype has just a few counts. This chain uses TRBV7-9 with TRBJ2-3; D unresolved. Trimming took 2 bases from V and 6 from J, leaving 9 bases between them. CDR3 length equals 13 residues. CDR1 and CDR2 from the germline V gene are SEHNR and FQNEAQ (reference sequence). The CDR3 reads CASSLRNEDTQYF. The CDR3, as DNA: TGTGCCAGCAGCTTACGGAATGAGGATACGCAGTATTTT.

Only a few counts were recorded for this clonotype. CDR3 sequence: CASSLPSDRGFDDEQFF. As DNA, the CDR3 is TGTGCCAGCAGTCTCCCCTCCGACAGGGGGTTTGATGATGAGCAGTTCTTC. V gene TRBV6-6 combines with J gene TRBJ2-1; TRBD1 matches 9 bases. The ends lost 5 bases at V and 8 bases at J; junction bases unmatched: 16. This CDR3 spans 17 amino acids. Germline V lookup: CDR1 MNHNY, CDR2 SVGAGI (reference sequence).

This clonotype occurred a few times. This CDR3 is CSVEDWSSSSGTGKVRQYF. The CDR3 DNA sequence: TGCAGCGTTGAAGACTGGTCCTCATCTTCCGGGACGGGGAAGGTTCGACAGTACTTC. The chain has TRBV29-1 and TRBJ2-7; perhaps D is TRBD1 or TRBD2 (5 bases each). This CDR3 is built from 19 residues. Trimming removed 0 bases from V and 10 bases from J, with 34 bases in between. Per germline, CDR1 SQVTM and CDR2 ANQGSEA.